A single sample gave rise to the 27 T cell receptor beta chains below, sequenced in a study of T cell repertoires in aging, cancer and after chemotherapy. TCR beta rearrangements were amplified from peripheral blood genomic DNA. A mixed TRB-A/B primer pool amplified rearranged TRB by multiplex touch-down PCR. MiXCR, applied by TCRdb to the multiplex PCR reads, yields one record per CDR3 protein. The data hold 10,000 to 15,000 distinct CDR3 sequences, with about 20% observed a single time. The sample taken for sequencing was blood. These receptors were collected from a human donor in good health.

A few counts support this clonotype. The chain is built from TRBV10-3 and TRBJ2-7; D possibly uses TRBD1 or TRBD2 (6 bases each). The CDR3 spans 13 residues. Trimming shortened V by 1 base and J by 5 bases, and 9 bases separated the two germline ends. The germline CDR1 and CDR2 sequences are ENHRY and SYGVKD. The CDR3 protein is CAISEFRGDEQYF. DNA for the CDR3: TGTGCCATCAGTGAGTTTAGGGGGGACGAGCAGTACTTC.

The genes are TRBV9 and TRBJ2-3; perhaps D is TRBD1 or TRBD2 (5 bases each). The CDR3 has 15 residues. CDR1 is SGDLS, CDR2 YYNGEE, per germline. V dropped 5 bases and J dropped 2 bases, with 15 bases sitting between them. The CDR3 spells CASSPQTGTTDTQYF. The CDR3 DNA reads TGTGCCAGCAGTCCTCAAACGGGGACCACAGATACGCAGTATTTT. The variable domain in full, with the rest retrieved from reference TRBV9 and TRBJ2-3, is DSGVTQTPKHLITATGQRVTLRCSPRSGDLSVYWYQQSLDQGLQFLIQYYNGEERAKGNILERFSAQQFPDLHSELNLSSLELGDSALYFCASSPQTGTTDTQYFGPGTRLTVL.

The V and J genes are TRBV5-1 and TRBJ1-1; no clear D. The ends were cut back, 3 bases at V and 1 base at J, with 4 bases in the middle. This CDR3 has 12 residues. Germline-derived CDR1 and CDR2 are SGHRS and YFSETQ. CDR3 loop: CASSSENTEAFF. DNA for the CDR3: TGCGCCAGCAGCTCTGAGAACACTGAAGCTTTCTTT.

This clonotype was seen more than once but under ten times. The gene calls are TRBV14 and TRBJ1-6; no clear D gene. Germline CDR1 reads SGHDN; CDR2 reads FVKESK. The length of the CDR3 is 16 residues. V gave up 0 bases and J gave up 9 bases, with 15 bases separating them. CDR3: CASSQDIKGYGSPLHF. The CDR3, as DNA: TGTGCCAGCAGCCAAGACATAAAAGGATACGGTTCACCCCTCCACTTT.

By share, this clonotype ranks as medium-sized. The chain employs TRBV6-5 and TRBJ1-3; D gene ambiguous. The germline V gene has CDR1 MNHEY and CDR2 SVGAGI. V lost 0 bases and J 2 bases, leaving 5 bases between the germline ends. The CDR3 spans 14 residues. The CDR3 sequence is CASSYSGTGNTIYF. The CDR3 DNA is TGTGCCAGCAGTTACTCAGGGACTGGAAACACCATATATTTT.

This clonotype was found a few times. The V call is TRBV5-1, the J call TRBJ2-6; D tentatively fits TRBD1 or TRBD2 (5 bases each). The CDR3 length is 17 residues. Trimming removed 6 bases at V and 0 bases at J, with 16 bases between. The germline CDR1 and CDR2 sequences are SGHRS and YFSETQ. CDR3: CASNPRDVSSGANVLTF. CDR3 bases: TGCGCCAGCAACCCCCGGGACGTGAGCTCTGGGGCCAACGTCCTGACTTTC.

In DNA form, the CDR3 reads TGTGCCAGCAGTACCTCACAGGGTAGCAATCAGCCCCAGCATTTT. Translation gives CASSTSQGSNQPQHF. The chain is built from TRBV6-5 and TRBJ1-5; weak D call: TRBD1 (6 bases). The length of the CDR3 is 15 residues. Germline loops: CDR1 MNHEY, CDR2 SVGAGI. V was shortened by 5 bases and J by 0 bases, with 11 bases between the two germline ends.

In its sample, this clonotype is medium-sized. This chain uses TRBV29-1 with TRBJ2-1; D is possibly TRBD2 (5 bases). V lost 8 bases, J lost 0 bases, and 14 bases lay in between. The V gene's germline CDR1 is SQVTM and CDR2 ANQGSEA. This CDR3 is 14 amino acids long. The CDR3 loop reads CSRRRANSYNEQFF. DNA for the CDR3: TGCAGCCGGAGGCGGGCGAACTCCTACAATGAGCAGTTCTTC.

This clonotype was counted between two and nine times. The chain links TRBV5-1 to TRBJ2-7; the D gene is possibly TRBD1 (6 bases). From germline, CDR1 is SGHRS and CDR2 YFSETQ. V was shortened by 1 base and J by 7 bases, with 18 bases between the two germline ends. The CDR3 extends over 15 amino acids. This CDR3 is CASSLRGGRPEEQYF. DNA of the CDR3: TGCGCCAGCAGCTTGAGAGGGGGACGTCCGGAGGAGCAGTACTTC.

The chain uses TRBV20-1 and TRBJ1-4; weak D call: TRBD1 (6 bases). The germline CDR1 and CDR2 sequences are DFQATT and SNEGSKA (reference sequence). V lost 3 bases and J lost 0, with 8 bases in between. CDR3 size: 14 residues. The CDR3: CSASRGATNEKLFF. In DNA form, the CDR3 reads TGCAGTGCTAGCAGGGGAGCAACTAATGAAAAACTGTTTTTT.

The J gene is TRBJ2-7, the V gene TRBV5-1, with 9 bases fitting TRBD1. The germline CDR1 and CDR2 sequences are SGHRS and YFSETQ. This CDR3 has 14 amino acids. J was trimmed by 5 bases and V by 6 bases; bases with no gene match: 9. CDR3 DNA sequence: TGCGCCAGCACTCTGACAGGGGGACTCGACGAGCAGTACTTC. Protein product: CASTLTGGLDEQYF.

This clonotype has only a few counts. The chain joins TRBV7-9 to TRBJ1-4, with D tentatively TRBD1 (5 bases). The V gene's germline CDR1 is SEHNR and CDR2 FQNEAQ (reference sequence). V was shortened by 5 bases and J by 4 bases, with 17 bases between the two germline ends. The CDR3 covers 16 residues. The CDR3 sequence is CASSGLVGDLNEKLFF. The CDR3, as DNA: TGTGCCAGCAGCGGTTTAGTTGGGGACCTTAATGAAAAACTGTTTTTT.

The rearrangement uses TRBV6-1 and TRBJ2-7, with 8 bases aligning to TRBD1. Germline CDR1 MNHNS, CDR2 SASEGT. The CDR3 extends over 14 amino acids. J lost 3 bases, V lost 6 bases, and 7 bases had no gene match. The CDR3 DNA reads TGTGCCAGCAGGAGTACGGACAGGGTCTACGAGCAGTACTTC. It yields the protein CASRSTDRVYEQYF.

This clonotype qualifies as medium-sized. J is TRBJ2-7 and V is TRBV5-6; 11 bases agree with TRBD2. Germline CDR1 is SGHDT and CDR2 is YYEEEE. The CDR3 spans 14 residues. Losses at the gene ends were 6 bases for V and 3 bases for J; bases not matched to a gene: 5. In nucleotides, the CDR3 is TGTGCCAGCACCCCCGGGACTAGCGGCTACGAGCAGTACTTC. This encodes CASTPGTSGYEQYF.

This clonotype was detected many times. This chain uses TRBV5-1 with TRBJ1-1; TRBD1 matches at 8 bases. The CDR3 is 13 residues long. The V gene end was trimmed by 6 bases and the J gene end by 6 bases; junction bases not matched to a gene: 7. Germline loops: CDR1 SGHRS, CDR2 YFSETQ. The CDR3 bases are TGCGCCAGCACGTTAGACAGGGGCGCTGAAGCTTTCTTT. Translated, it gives CASTLDRGAEAFF. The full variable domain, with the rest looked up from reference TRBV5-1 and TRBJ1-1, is KAGVTQTPRYLIKTRGQQVTLSCSPISGHRSVSWYQQTPGQGLQFLFEYFSETQRNKGNFPGRFSGRQFSNSRSEMNVSTLELGDSALYLCASTLDRGAEAFFGQGTRLTVV.

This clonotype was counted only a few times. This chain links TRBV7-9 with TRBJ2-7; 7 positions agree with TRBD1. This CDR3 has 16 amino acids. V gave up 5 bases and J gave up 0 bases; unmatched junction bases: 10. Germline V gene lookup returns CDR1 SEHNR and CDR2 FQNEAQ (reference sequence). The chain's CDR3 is CASSTRQGASSYEQYF. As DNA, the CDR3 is TGTGCCAGCAGCACAAGACAGGGCGCCAGCTCCTACGAGCAGTACTTC. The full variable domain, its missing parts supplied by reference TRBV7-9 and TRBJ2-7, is DTGVSQNPRHKITKRGQNVTFRCDPISEHNRLYWYRQTLGQGPEFLTYFQNEAQLEKSRLLSDRFSAERPKGSFSTLEIQRTEQGDSAMYLCASSTRQGASSYEQYFGPGTRLTVT.

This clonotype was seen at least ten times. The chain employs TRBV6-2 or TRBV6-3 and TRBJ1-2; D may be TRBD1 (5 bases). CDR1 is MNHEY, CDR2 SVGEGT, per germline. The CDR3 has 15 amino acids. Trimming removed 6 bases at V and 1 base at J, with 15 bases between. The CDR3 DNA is TGTGCCAGCAGATACGCGGGGGGTATTAACTATGGCTACACCTTC. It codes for CASRYAGGINYGYTF.

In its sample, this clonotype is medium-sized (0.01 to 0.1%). CDR3 amino acids: CASSPRGPYEQYF. The CDR3, as DNA: TGTGCCAGCAGTCCGAGGGGGCCCTACGAGCAGTACTTC. The J gene is TRBJ2-7, the V gene TRBV5-6, with TRBD1 matching over 7 bases. CDR1 is SGHDT, CDR2 YYEEEE, per germline. CDR3 length: 13 residues. Trimming took 5 bases from V and 2 from J; bases not matched to a gene: 4. Together with reference TRBV5-6 and TRBJ2-7, the CDR3 gives the full variable domain: DAGVTQSPTHLIKTRGQQVTLRCSPKSGHDTVSWYQQALGQGPQFIFQYYEEEERQRGNFPDRFSGHQFPNYSSELNVNALLLGDSALYLCASSPRGPYEQYFGPGTRLTVT.

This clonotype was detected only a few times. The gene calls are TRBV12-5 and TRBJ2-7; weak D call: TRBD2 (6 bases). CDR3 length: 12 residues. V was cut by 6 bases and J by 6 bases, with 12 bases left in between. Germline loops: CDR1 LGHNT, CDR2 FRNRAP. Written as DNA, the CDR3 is TGTGCTAGTGGCGCGGGACCAGGCGAGCAGTACTTC. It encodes CASGAGPGEQYF.

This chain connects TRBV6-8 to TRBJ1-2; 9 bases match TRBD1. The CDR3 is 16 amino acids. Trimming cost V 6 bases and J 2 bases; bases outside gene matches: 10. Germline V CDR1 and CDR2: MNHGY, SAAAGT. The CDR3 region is CASRMGQGPLNYGYTF. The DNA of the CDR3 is TGTGCCAGCAGGATGGGACAGGGACCGCTGAACTATGGCTACACCTTC.

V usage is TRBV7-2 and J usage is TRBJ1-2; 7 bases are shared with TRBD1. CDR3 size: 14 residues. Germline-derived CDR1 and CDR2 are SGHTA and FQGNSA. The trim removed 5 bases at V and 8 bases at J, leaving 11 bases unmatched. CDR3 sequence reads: CASSNPTGYVGYTF. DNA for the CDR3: TGTGCCAGCAGCAACCCGACAGGGTATGTCGGCTACACCTTC.

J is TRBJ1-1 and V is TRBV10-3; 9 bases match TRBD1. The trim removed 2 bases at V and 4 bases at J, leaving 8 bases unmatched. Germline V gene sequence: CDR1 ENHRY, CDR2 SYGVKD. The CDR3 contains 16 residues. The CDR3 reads CAISEHPGQGGTEAFF. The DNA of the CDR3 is TGTGCCATCAGTGAGCATCCGGGACAGGGTGGCACTGAAGCTTTCTTT.

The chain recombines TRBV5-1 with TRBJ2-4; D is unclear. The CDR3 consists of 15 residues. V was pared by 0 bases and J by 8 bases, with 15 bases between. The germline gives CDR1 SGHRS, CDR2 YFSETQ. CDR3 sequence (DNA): TGCGCCAGCAGCTTGGGGTCACGGCAGTTAGACATTCAGTACTTC. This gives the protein CASSLGSRQLDIQYF.

The CDR3 sequence: CASTGGLQETQYF. The CDR3 region has the DNA TGTGCCAGTACTGGAGGGCTCCAAGAGACCCAGTACTTC. The chain employs TRBV19 and TRBJ2-5, with TRBD2 as a possible D gene (6 bases). V lost 7 bases to trimming and J lost 1 base, with 10 bases between them. The CDR3 runs 13 residues. Germline CDR1 LNHDA, CDR2 SQIVND (reference sequence).

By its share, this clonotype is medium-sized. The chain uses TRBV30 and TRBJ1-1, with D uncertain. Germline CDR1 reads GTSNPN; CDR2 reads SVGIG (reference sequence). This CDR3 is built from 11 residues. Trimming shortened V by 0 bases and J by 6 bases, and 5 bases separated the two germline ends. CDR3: CAWSVLSEAFF. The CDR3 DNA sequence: TGTGCCTGGAGTGTACTTTCTGAAGCTTTCTTT.

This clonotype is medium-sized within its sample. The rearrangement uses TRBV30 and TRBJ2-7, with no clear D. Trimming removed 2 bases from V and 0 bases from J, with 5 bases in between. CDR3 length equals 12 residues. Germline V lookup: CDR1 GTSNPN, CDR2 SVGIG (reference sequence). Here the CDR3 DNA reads TGTGCCTGGAGTCACAGCTCCTACGAGCAGTACTTC. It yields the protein CAWSHSSYEQYF.

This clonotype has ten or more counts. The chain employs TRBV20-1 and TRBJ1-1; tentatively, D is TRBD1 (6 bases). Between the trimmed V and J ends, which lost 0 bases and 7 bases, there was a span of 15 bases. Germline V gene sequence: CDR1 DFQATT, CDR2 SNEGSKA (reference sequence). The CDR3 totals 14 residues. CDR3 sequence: CSARDRGRDIEAFF. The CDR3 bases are TGCAGTGCTAGAGATCGCGGCAGGGACATTGAAGCTTTCTTT.